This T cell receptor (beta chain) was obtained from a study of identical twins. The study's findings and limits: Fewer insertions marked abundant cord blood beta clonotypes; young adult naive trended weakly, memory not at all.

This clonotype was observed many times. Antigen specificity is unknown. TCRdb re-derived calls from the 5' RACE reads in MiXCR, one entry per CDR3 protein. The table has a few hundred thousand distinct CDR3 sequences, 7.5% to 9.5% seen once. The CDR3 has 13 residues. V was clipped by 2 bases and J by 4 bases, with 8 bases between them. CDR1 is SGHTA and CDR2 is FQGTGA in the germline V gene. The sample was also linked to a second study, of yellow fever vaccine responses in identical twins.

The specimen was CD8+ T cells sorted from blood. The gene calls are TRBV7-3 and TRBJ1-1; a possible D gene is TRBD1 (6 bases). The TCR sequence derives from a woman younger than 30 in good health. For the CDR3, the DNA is TGTGCCAGCAGCTTATGGGGGCGCACTGAAGCTTTCTTT. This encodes CASSLWGRTEAFF.